A selection of T cell receptor beta chains follows, all from one sample in a study of T cell clonotyping in hematopoietic cell transplantation. Assay used: immunoSEQ multiplex PCR; TCRdb lists only in-frame clones, some missing. The sample has about 3,300 clones; about 59% are singletons. Sample: peripheral blood mononuclear cells, taken 30 days after allogeneic stem cell transplant. The receptors originated from a female patient between 30 and 40 years old who had an allogeneic stem cell transplant, so T cells may come from the graft donor. Some clones in this sample may be carry-over from other donors' samples. Each CDR3 is given with its conserved first and last residue. The D gene is left open where the match is weak. Where a row states a size, it is once, few, many or the class of an expanded clone; other rows omit it.

V gene	clone size	J gene	D gene	CDR3 DNA	CDR3 protein
TRBV2	NA	TRBJ1-1	NA	TGTGCCAGCAGGGAAGCCGGGGTAAGTGAAGCTTTCTTT	CASREAGVSEAFF
TRBV18	few	TRBJ2-2	NA	TGTGCCAGCTCCTCTGCCCCCGGGAGGGAGCTGTTTTTT	CASSSAPGRELFF
TRBV27	NA	TRBJ1-2	TRBD1	TGTGCCACCAACCCGGGACAGGGGACAGCGAACTATGGCTACACCTTC	CATNPGQGTANYGYTF
TRBV29-1	NA	TRBJ2-7	NA	TGCAGCGTCGCCAAGGGCCTATCCTACGAGCAGTACTTC	CSVAKGLSYEQYF
TRBV4-3	NA	TRBJ1-2	TRBD1	TGCGCCAGCAGCCAGGATACCGGGACAGGGAATGGCTACACCTTC	CASSQDTGTGNGYTF
TRBV2	few	TRBJ2-3	NA	TGTGCCAGCAGTGGGGTCAGAGCAATGGGGAATACGCAGTATTTT	CASSGVRAMGNTQYF
TRBV4-1	few	TRBJ1-2	NA	TGCGCCAGCAGCCAAGGTCAGGGGCTAAGCTATGGCTACACCTTC	CASSQGQGLSYGYTF
TRBV6-5	NA	TRBJ2-1	NA	TGTGCCAGCAGTTACAGCAGGTTTGACAATGAGCAGTTCTTC	CASSYSRFDNEQFF
TRBV4-1	medium-sized	TRBJ2-1	NA	TGCGCCAGCAGCCAAGTAGCCGGGGGCATATACAATGAGCAGTTCTTC	CASSQVAGGIYNEQFF
TRBV5-1	NA	TRBJ1-1	TRBD1	TGCGCCAGCAGCCCCGGGACAGCTAACACTGAAGCTTTCTTT	CASSPGTANTEAFF
TRBV9	NA	TRBJ2-7	NA	TGTGCCAGCAGCGTAGGGGACCGCTCCTACGAGCAGTACTTC	CASSVGDRSYEQYF
TRBV6-5	NA	TRBJ2-5	TRBD1	TGTGCCAGCAGCCCTGACAGGGCTACCCAGTACTTC	CASSPDRATQYF
TRBV13	NA	TRBJ2-3	NA	TGTGCCAGCAGCCCACGGCCTTCTGGGGATACGCAGTATTTT	CASSPRPSGDTQYF
TRBV6-5	NA	TRBJ2-7	NA	TGTGCCAGCAGTTACGGGTGGGCTTTTGGGGAGCAGTACTTC	CASSYGWAFGEQYF
TRBV7-6	NA	TRBJ1-3	NA	TGTGCCAGCAGCCGTGTCCCTCCGGACAGAGACTCTGGAAACACCATATATTTT	CASSRVPPDRDSGNTIYF
TRBV4-2	NA	TRBJ1-4	NA	TGTGCCAGCAGCCAAGATCTCTACTCTGCCAAACTGTTTTTT	CASSQDLYSAKLFF
TRBV7-2	NA	TRBJ1-5	NA	TGTGCCAGCAGTGACAGTTATCAGCCCCAGCATTTT	CASSDSYQPQHF
TRBV10-3	NA	TRBJ2-2	NA	TGTGCCATCAGTGAGCCGGAGAGGAGGGGGGTCACCGGGGAGCTGTTTTTT	CAISEPERRGVTGELFF
TRBV10-3	NA	TRBJ1-5	NA	TGTGCCATAAGTGAGAGAGGGGACGGCAATCAGCCCCAGCATTTT	CAISERGDGNQPQHF
TRBV6-5	NA	TRBJ1-6	NA	TGTGCCAGCAGACGGGACACCTCCTATAATTCACCCCTCCACTTT	CASRRDTSYNSPLHF
TRBV27	few	TRBJ1-4	TRBD1	TGTGCCAGCAGTTTAGAGGGGGCTGATGAAAAACTGTTTTTT	CASSLEGADEKLFF
TRBV6-5	NA	TRBJ2-7	NA	TGTGCCAGCAGTTACTCGAGAGGGGGCTACGAGCAGTACTTC	CASSYSRGGYEQYF
TRBV29-1	large	TRBJ2-4	TRBD1	TGCAGCGTTGAAGGATGGACAGGCGACTTAAACATTCAGTACTTC	CSVEGWTGDLNIQYF
TRBV10-3	NA	TRBJ1-1	NA	TGTGCCATCAGTGAGTCGCGCACTGAAGCTTTCTTT	CAISESRTEAFF
TRBV4-1	NA	TRBJ2-7	NA	TGCGCCAGCAGCCAGGGCGGGGATTTCAACGAGCAGTACTTC	CASSQGGDFNEQYF
TRBV19	NA	TRBJ1-5	NA	TGTGCCAGTAGGTGGACAGTTAATAGCAATCAGCCCCAGCATTTT	CASRWTVNSNQPQHF